One and the same sample provided the 18 T cell receptor beta chains below, sequenced in a study of naive and memory T cell subsets. The beta constant-region primer was an equimolar mix of two oligonucleotides covering TRBC1 and TRBC2. TCRdb itself ran the UMI-ligation and nested PCR reads through MiXCR, one entry per CDR3 protein. This table has about 85,000 distinct CDR3 sequences, about an eighth appearing once. Material: central memory CD4+ T cells from blood. All receptors derive from a human donor in good health.

This clonotype was seen repeatedly, ten times or more. The genes are TRBV5-4 and TRBJ2-1; TRBD2 matches 10 bases. The CDR3 sequence is 14 residues long. Germline CDR1 reads SGHNT; CDR2 reads YYREEE (reference sequence). Germline trimming cut 7 bases from V and 6 bases from J; bases unmatched to any gene: 7. CDR3 DNA sequence: TGTGCCAGCGGTCCGGGACTAGCGTCCAATGAGCAGTTCTTC. Its translation is CASGPGLASNEQFF.

This rearrangement joins TRBV7-2 to TRBJ1-5; 8 bases agree with TRBD1. Trimming took 1 base from V and 6 from J; bases not matched to a gene: 5. The CDR3 is made up of 15 amino acids. CDR1 and CDR2 from the germline V gene are SGHTA and FQGNSA. CDR3 in DNA: TGTGCCAGCAGCTTAGGTACAGGGGGAAGTCAGCCCCAGCATTTT. This translates into CASSLGTGGSQPQHF. The entire variable domain, with the rest obtained from reference TRBV7-2 and TRBJ1-5, is as follows: GAGVSQSPSNKVTEKGKDVELRCDPISGHTALYWYRQSLGQGLEFLIYFQGNSAPDKSGLPSDRFSAERTGGSVSTLTIQRTQQEDSAVYLCASSLGTGGSQPQHFGDGTRLSIL.

This clonotype was seen at least ten times. J is TRBJ1-4 and V is TRBV29-1, with D hard to call. The CDR3 spans 14 residues. In germline, CDR1 is SQVTM, CDR2 ANQGSEA. V lost 1 base and J lost 4, with 10 bases in between. The CDR3, as DNA: TGCAGCGTTGAAGGGGAGGGAGGTAATGAAAAACTGTTTTTT. Translation: CSVEGEGGNEKLFF. Variable domain in full (rest from reference TRBV29-1 and TRBJ1-4): SAVISQKPSRDICQRGTSLTIQCQVDSQVTMMFWYRQQPGQSLTLIATANQGSEATYESGFVIDKFPISRPNLTFSTLTVSNMSPEDSSIYLCSVEGEGGNEKLFFGSGTQLSVL.

The gene calls are TRBV12-3 or TRBV12-4 and TRBJ1-5; D is unresolved. The CDR3 is made up of 15 amino acids. Trimming removed 3 bases at V and 0 bases at J, with 9 bases between. CDR3 region: CASSLAQSSNQPQHF. The CDR3 DNA reads TGTGCCAGCAGTTTGGCGCAGTCTAGCAATCAGCCCCAGCATTTT.

The rearrangement joins TRBV9 to TRBJ1-1, with D hard to call. The CDR3 is 14 amino acids. CDR1 SGDLS and CDR2 YYNGEE come from the germline V gene. Deletions cut 2 bases from V and 0 bases from J, with 8 bases between. This CDR3 is CASSVLGVNTEAFF. CDR3 in DNA: TGTGCCAGCAGCGTTTTGGGAGTGAACACTGAAGCTTTCTTT.

At least ten counts were recorded for this clonotype. The rearrangement uses TRBV6-2 or TRBV6-3 and TRBJ2-1, with D possibly being TRBD1 or TRBD2 (5 bases each). The germline CDR1 and CDR2 sequences are MNHEY and SVGEGT. V was shortened by 0 bases and J by 0 bases, with 15 bases between the two germline ends. The CDR3 has 18 residues. This chain's CDR3 is CASSYSTGSGSSYNEQFF. CDR3 sequence (DNA): TGTGCCAGCAGTTACTCGACCGGGTCAGGGAGCTCCTACAATGAGCAGTTCTTC.

This clonotype was seen ten or more times. The rearrangement uses TRBV4-3 and TRBJ1-1, with 9 bases lining up with TRBD1. CDR1 is LGHNA and CDR2 is YSLEER in the germline V gene. Trimming cost V 4 bases and J 5 bases; bases outside gene matches: 2. The CDR3 runs 13 residues. The CDR3 nucleotides are TGCGCCAGCAGCCCGGACAGGGGAACTGAAGCTTTCTTT. Translating it yields CASSPDRGTEAFF.

This clonotype was seen more than once but under ten times. The chain carries TRBV28 and TRBJ1-4; 12 bases fit TRBD1. V lost 2 bases to trimming and J lost 8 bases; unmatched junction nucleotides: 3. This CDR3 comprises 15 residues. CDR1 and CDR2 from the germline V gene are MDHEN and SYDVKM. Here the CDR3 reads CASSLPGTGGEKLFF. CDR3 DNA: TGTGCCAGCAGTTTACCAGGGACAGGGGGCGAAAAACTGTTTTTT.

The chain carries TRBV2 and TRBJ2-2; D gene uncertain. The V gene's germline CDR1 is SNHLY and CDR2 FYNNEI. The CDR3 covers 15 residues. With 8 bases removed from V and 0 bases from J, the gap between germline ends came to 13 bases. The CDR3 nucleotides read TGTGCCAGCCGACGTTTAGCAGCGAACACCGGGGAGCTGTTTTTT. This encodes CASRRLAANTGELFF. Complete variable domain (other parts from reference TRBV2 and TRBJ2-2): EPEVTQTPSHQVTQMGQEVILRCVPISNHLYFYWYRQILGQKVEFLVSFYNNEISEKSEIFDDQFSVERPDGSNFTLKIRSTKLEDSAMYFCASRRLAANTGELFFGEGSRLTVL.

In this sample, this clonotype turned up many times. J is TRBJ2-3 and V is TRBV7-9; the match to TRBD2 covers 15 bases. CDR1 is SEHNR and CDR2 is FQNEAQ in the germline V gene (reference sequence). The V segment lost 4 bases and the J segment 3 bases; nucleotides outside the gene matches: 2. The CDR3 has 16 residues. Here the CDR3 reads CASSSGTSGRTDTQYF. CDR3 coding DNA: TGTGCCAGCAGCTCTGGGACTAGCGGGAGGACAGATACGCAGTATTTT.

The genes are TRBV4-1 and TRBJ2-5, with a tentative D call TRBD2 (5 bases). This CDR3 is built from 14 residues. CDR1 MGHRA and CDR2 YSYEKL come from the germline V gene. The ends were cut back, 3 bases at V and 3 bases at J, with 11 bases in the middle. The CDR3 nucleotides are TGCGCCAGCAGCCACCCTACTAGAGAAGAGACCCAGTACTTC. Its protein is CASSHPTREETQYF.

This clonotype was counted between two and nine times. V usage is TRBV27 and J usage is TRBJ2-7; 7 nucleotides match TRBD1. This CDR3 has 14 amino acids. Per germline, CDR1 MNHEY and CDR2 SMNVEV (reference sequence). V lost 7 bases and J lost 0; bases outside the gene matches: 6. The CDR3 is CASNPGQTSYEQYF. In nucleotides, the CDR3 is TGTGCCAGCAACCCGGGACAGACCTCCTACGAGCAGTACTTC.

This clonotype was seen ten or more times. The chain recombines TRBV20-1 with TRBJ2-3; 7 bases are shared with TRBD2. Germline CDR1 DFQATT, CDR2 SNEGSKA (reference sequence). Germline trimming cut 3 bases from V and 4 bases from J; bases unmatched to any gene: 7. This CDR3 has 14 amino acids. The CDR3 region has the DNA TGCAGTGCTAGCGTCTCTAGCGGTTCAGATACGCAGTATTTT. Protein: CSASVSSGSDTQYF.

At least ten counts were recorded for this clonotype. The gene calls are TRBV5-4 and TRBJ2-1, with 7 bases aligning to TRBD1. CDR1 and CDR2 from the germline V gene are SGHNT and YYREEE (reference sequence). V trimming: 4 bases; J trimming: 5 bases; junction bases outside the gene matches: 9. This CDR3 contains 15 residues. As DNA, the CDR3 is TGTGCCAGCAGCCCCCAGGTAACAGGGGACAATGAGCAGTTCTTC. This translates into CASSPQVTGDNEQFF.

The V call is TRBV28, the J call TRBJ1-2; TRBD1 aligns across 11 bases. The V and J ends lost 7 bases and 7 bases, in that order; junction bases with no gene match: 8. The CDR3 length is 14 residues. Germline loops: CDR1 MDHEN, CDR2 SYDVKM. In nucleotides, the CDR3 is TGTGCCAGCATCTCCGGACAGGGGGCTGTTGGCTACACCTTC. This sequence encodes CASISGQGAVGYTF.

The J gene is TRBJ1-4, the V gene TRBV7-9, with TRBD1 as a possible D gene (5 bases). The CDR3 length is 16 residues. Germline V CDR1 and CDR2: SEHNR, FQNEAQ (reference sequence). Trimming removed 1 base at V and 7 bases at J, with 16 bases between. The CDR3 sequence is CASSLGRGAGSEKLFF. CDR3 DNA: TGTGCCAGCAGCTTAGGAAGGGGCGCAGGGAGTGAAAAACTGTTTTTT.

This clonotype was observed many times. The rearrangement links TRBV7-2 to TRBJ2-3; a weak D match, TRBD2 (5 bases). The ends were cut back, 5 bases at V and 7 bases at J, with 22 bases in the middle. CDR1 and CDR2 (germline): SGHTA, FQGNSA. CDR3 length equals 16 residues. CDR3 coding DNA: TGTGCCAGCAGCCTCCAGGCAGGCAGCTCGGGGAATACGCAGTATTTT. Protein: CASSLQAGSSGNTQYF.

This clonotype was counted a few times. The chain has TRBV2 and TRBJ1-5; D remains ambiguous. The CDR3 contains 13 residues. From germline, CDR1 is SNHLY and CDR2 FYNNEI. V was pared by 6 bases and J by 4 bases, with 10 bases between. Here the CDR3 DNA reads TGTGCCAGCAGGGGAGACGGTAATCAGCCCCAGCATTTT. It translates to CASRGDGNQPQHF.